This TCR beta chain was identified in a study of blood T cell repertoires in COVID-19. For the study at large: Italy, Spain and the United States were the sources of the convalescent and acute COVID-19 samples.

The table came from immunoSEQ multiplex PCR; TCRdb's copy has only in-frame clones and leaves some out. The sample has about 150,000 clones, about 80% seen once. The CDR3 length is 16 residues. Germline values: CDR1 MGHRA, CDR2 YSYEKL. V shed 1 base and J shed 4 bases, with 16 bases lying between them. The sequencing sample was made of peripheral blood. The V and J genes are TRBV4-1 and TRBJ1-2; tentative D call: TRBD1 (5 bases). This sequence was found in an older woman with acute or convalescent COVID-19. CDR3 sequence (DNA): TGCGCCAGCAGCCAAGGTTCTGGCAGGGCAACCTATGGCTACACCTTC. Translation gives CASSQGSGRATYGYTF.